What follows are 10 T cell receptor beta chains derived from one specimen sequenced in a study of cytomegalovirus exposure and HLA in healthy donors. Researchers ran the PCR with 60 Vbeta and 13 Jbeta primers. Clones were read by immunoSEQ multiplex PCR, and TCRdb kept only the in-frame ones, dropping some. The data hold about 140,000 clones, with approximately 79% observed a single time. Material for sequencing was PBMCs. These receptors all stem from a man aged 18 to 29 in good health and CMV-seronegative.

The chain joins TRBV6-1 to TRBJ1-2; D ambiguous. CDR3 length: 14 residues. Per germline, CDR1 MNHNS and CDR2 SASEGT. V gave up 3 bases and J gave up 8 bases, with 16 bases separating them. The CDR3 region is CASSEAGTSVGYTF. The CDR3, as DNA: TGTGCCAGCAGTGAGGCAGGAACTTCCGTGGGCTACACCTTC.

The rearrangement uses TRBV9 and TRBJ1-4, with 9 bases fitting TRBD1. V lost 0 bases to trimming and J lost 5 bases; unmatched junction nucleotides: 5. CDR1 SGDLS and CDR2 YYNGEE come from the germline V gene. The CDR3 has 16 amino acids. CDR3 loop: CASSVAPGQGNEKLFF. CDR3 nucleotides: TGTGCCAGCAGCGTAGCCCCGGGACAGGGAAATGAAAAACTGTTTTTT.

The chain combines TRBV5-4 with TRBJ2-6, with D possibly TRBD1 on 5 matching bases. CDR1 is SGHNT, CDR2 YYREEE, per germline (reference sequence). The V end lost 4 bases, the J end lost 2 bases, and 13 bases lay between the germline ends. CDR3 length equals 16 residues. The CDR3 DNA is TGTGCCAGCAGCGGGGCGGTCGGAGCTGGGGCCAACGTCCTGACTTTC. Translated, it gives CASSGAVGAGANVLTF.

The chain combines TRBV27 with TRBJ2-3; 11 nucleotides align to TRBD1. Per germline, CDR1 MNHEY and CDR2 SMNVEV (reference sequence). This CDR3 has 14 residues. V trimming: 7 bases; J trimming: 5 bases; junction bases outside the gene matches: 5. Written as DNA, the CDR3 is TGTGCCAGCACCGGACAGGGGGCTAGAGATACGCAGTATTTT. It is translated as CASTGQGARDTQYF.

The gene calls are TRBV7-9 and TRBJ1-1; a possible D gene is TRBD1 (6 bases). Germline CDR1 is SEHNR and CDR2 is FQNEAQ (reference sequence). The CDR3 is 15 amino acids. The V and J ends lost 1 base and 3 bases respectively, with 12 bases between them. The CDR3, as DNA: TGTGCCAGCAGCTTAGGCGGGGGCGGGTACACTGAAGCTTTCTTT. Translation gives CASSLGGGGYTEAFF. Supplemented by reference TRBV7-9 and TRBJ1-1, the full variable domain reads DTGVSQNPRHKITKRGQNVTFRCDPISEHNRLYWYRQTLGQGPEFLTYFQNEAQLEKSRLLSDRFSAERPKGSFSTLEIQRTEQGDSAMYLCASSLGGGGYTEAFFGQGTRLTVV.

The rearrangement links TRBV5-1 to TRBJ2-3; TRBD2 matches 8 bases. The CDR3 runs 14 residues. CDR1 is SGHRS, CDR2 YFSETQ, per germline. The J segment lost 2 bases and the V segment lost 7 bases, leaving 6 bases of the junction unmatched. CDR3 nucleotides: TGCGCCAGCTCGGGGGGGCCTATCACAGATACGCAGTATTTT. It codes for CASSGGPITDTQYF.

V gene TRBV7-8 combines with J gene TRBJ1-1; 7 positions match TRBD1. The CDR3 length is 12 residues. V trimming: 1 base; J trimming: 7 bases; junction bases outside the gene matches: 0. The germline V gene has CDR1 SGHVS and CDR2 FQNEAQ. CDR3 sequence (DNA): TGTGCCAGCAGCTTAGGGACAGGTGAAGCTTTCTTT. Its protein is CASSLGTGEAFF.

The chain couples TRBV7-2 to TRBJ1-2; the D is unclear. Deletions cut 11 bases from V and 8 bases from J, with 15 bases between. The CDR3 loop spans 11 amino acids. From germline, CDR1 is SGHTA and CDR2 FQGNSA. The CDR3, as DNA: TGTGCCCTAGCTGACGGGCGAGGCTACACCTTC. Protein: CALADGRGYTF. The full variable domain, in which reference TRBV7-2 and TRBJ1-2 provide the parts outside the CDR3, is GAGVSQSPSNKVTEKGKDVELRCDPISGHTALYWYRQSLGQGLEFLIYFQGNSAPDKSGLPSDRFSAERTGGSVSTLTIQRTQQEDSAVYLCALADGRGYTFGSGTRLTVV.

Here the CDR3 DNA reads TGTGCCAGCAGTACAGGGCCCGGGGAGCTGTTTTTT. It encodes CASSTGPGELFF. The V gene is TRBV27, the J gene TRBJ2-2; perhaps TRBD1 as D (6 bases). Trimming left V 5 bases short and J 6 bases short, with 7 bases between. This CDR3 spans 12 amino acids. In germline, CDR1 is MNHEY, CDR2 SMNVEV (reference sequence).

This sequence joins TRBV10-3 and TRBJ2-7, with 9 positions matching TRBD1. Germline CDR1 ENHRY, CDR2 SYGVKD. V lost 3 bases, J lost 1 base, and 4 bases stayed unmatched. The CDR3 contains 15 residues. The CDR3 DNA is TGTGCCATCAGTGAAGTGGGACAGGGATCCTACGAGCAGTACTTC. Residues: CAISEVGQGSYEQYF.